These 7 T cell receptor beta chains share one sample of origin, sequenced in a study of T cells in tuberculosis. Documented time point: new active TB diagnosis, blood taken before or within 7 days of starting treatment. Using immunoSEQ multiplex PCR, the repertoire was profiled, and TCRdb retains in-frame clones only, with some absent. Seen here are fewer than 40,000 clones, 85% to 95% observed once, and the top ten hold 2% to 3%. The specimen comprised PBMCs, sampled at tuberculosis diagnosis. These receptors were obtained from an adult with tuberculosis.

This clone was recorded only once. This chain connects TRBV9 to TRBJ2-1; 12 nucleotides agree with TRBD1. J was trimmed by 4 bases and V by 6 bases; bases with no gene match: 5. Germline-derived CDR1 and CDR2 are SGDLS and YYNGEE. CDR3 length: 15 amino acids. The CDR3 DNA reads TGTGCCAGCAAGGGACAGGGGGCGGGATACAATGAGCAGTTCTTC. Protein: CASKGQGAGYNEQFF.

The chain employs TRBV6-1 and TRBJ2-7; 10 bases fit TRBD2. The CDR3 is 17 residues long. Looked up from germline, CDR1 is MNHNS and CDR2 is SASEGT. Unmatched junction bases numbered 9, after V lost 4 bases and J lost 0 bases. The CDR3: CASSGGTSGESSYEQYF. The CDR3 region has the DNA TGTGCCAGCAGTGGGGGAACTAGCGGGGAGAGCTCCTACGAGCAGTACTTC.

This chain joins TRBV4-3 and TRBJ1-2, with 10 bases aligning to TRBD1. The CDR3 loop spans 15 amino acids. The germline gives CDR1 LGHNA, CDR2 YSLEER. V lost 4 bases, J lost 6 bases, and 8 bases stayed unmatched. This CDR3 is CASSLRGQGRNGYTF. CDR3 in DNA: TGCGCCAGCAGCCTACGGGGACAGGGGAGAAATGGCTACACCTTC.

The chain employs TRBV5-1 and TRBJ1-6; TRBD1 matches at 10 bases. Germline V gene lookup returns CDR1 SGHRS and CDR2 YFSETQ. Germline trimming cut 6 bases from V and 10 bases from J; bases unmatched to any gene: 10. The length of the CDR3 is 15 residues. CDR3 DNA: TGCGCCAGCAACCCCGCGGGACAGGGGAACTCACCCCTCCACTTT. Its protein product is CASNPAGQGNSPLHF.

The chain employs TRBV10-3 and TRBJ1-2, with 7 bases matching TRBD1. Germline CDR1 and CDR2: ENHRY and SYGVKD. This CDR3 contains 16 residues. V lost 3 bases to trimming and J lost 4 bases; unmatched junction nucleotides: 11. CDR3 region: CAISDWRTGSTYGYTF. The CDR3 coding sequence is TGTGCCATCAGTGACTGGCGGACAGGAAGTACCTATGGCTACACCTTC.

The CDR3 reads CSARGQQNTEAFF. The CDR3 nucleotides are TGCAGCGCTCGGGGACAGCAAAACACTGAAGCTTTCTTT. The chain combines TRBV29-1 with TRBJ1-1; TRBD1 matches 7 bases. In germline, CDR1 is SQVTM, CDR2 ANQGSEA. This CDR3 has 13 amino acids. V shed 7 bases and J 2 bases; nucleotides not matched to a gene: 7.

The chain combines TRBV21-1 with TRBJ2-7; the D call TRBD1 from the table was never checked on the DNA. TRBV21-1 is labeled a pseudogene. This CDR3 comprises 18 residues. CDR3 sequence: CASSAKAGHLPARYEQYF. The CDR3 nucleotides read TGTGCCAGCAGCGCCAAAGCCGGACATCTTCCCGCTCGCTACGAGCAGTACTTC.